Reported below is one TCR beta chain. The antigen is unknown. Other DNA variants within this sample encode the same CDR3. The sample is drawn from a study of cytomegalovirus exposure and HLA in healthy donors. About the study: An earlier analysis identified some 110 million unique TCR beta sequences in some 170 million T cells.

J gave up 2 bases and V 5 bases, and 9 bases lay outside the gene matches. Per germline, CDR1 MNHNS and CDR2 SASEGT. The CDR3 runs 15 residues. The PCR made use of 60 Vbeta and 13 Jbeta primers. The method was immunoSEQ multiplex PCR; TCRdb's version includes in-frame clones alone and lacks a portion of them. Here the sample spans roughly 150,000 clones, 70% to 90% being singletons. Study-level results: In a later analysis, common viral pathogens appeared linked to several of the most significant clusters. Earlier results showed most TCR beta V segments being productive about 87% or about 30% of the time. HLA allele associations emerged for 15,000 to 20,000 TCR beta sequences in a later analysis, at 0.05 false discovery rate.

V and J are TRBV6-1 and TRBJ2-7; TRBD2 matches at 7 bases. The source of this sequence is a woman between 18 and 30 years old in good health and CMV-seronegative. The sequenced material came from PBMCs. The CDR3 is CASSLEREETYEQYF. DNA for the CDR3: TGTGCCAGCAGTCTAGAACGGGAGGAAACCTACGAGCAGTACTTC.